This TCR beta chain emerged from a study of human T cells and chemical hapten exposure. TCRdb re-derived calls from the RACE reads in MiXCR, one entry per CDR3 protein. The sample contains 120,000 to 150,000 distinct CDR3 sequences, roughly 12% of which appear only once. Time point described: patch test 2, 6 weeks after DPC sensitization. Treatment indicated: therapeutic diphenylcyclopropenone sensitization with weekly scalp DPC. Germline CDR1 and CDR2: MNHNS and SASEGT. V lost 4 bases and J 0 bases, leaving 4 bases between the germline ends. The length of the CDR3 is 14 residues. The input for sequencing was whole blood, taken in connection with sensitization to the hapten diphenylcyclopropenone (DPC). The chain is built from TRBV6-1 and TRBJ2-6; D ambiguous. This sequence originates from a woman aged 45-60 years with alopecia areata. Some clones in this sample may be carry-over from other donors' samples. The CDR3 sequence is CASSVTSGANVLTF. As DNA, the CDR3 is TGTGCCAGCAGTGTGACCTCTGGGGCCAACGTCCTGACTTTC.